The sample holds a few counts of the clone carrying this T cell receptor beta chain. This entry belongs to a study of blood T cell repertoires in COVID-19. The repertoire was sequenced with immunoSEQ multiplex PCR; TCRdb's copy has only in-frame clones and lacks some. The table includes around 620,000 clones, approximately 90% detected once. The CDR3 contains 15 residues. The V and J ends lost 3 bases and 3 bases, in that order; junction bases with no gene match: 4. Germline V gives CDR1 MGHRA, CDR2 YSYEKL. The sequence derives from a woman under 30 with acute or convalescent COVID-19. The chain couples TRBV4-1 to TRBJ1-1; 10 bases line up with TRBD1. Sequenced: peripheral blood. CDR3 region: CASSQGQGWDTEAFF. The CDR3 DNA sequence: TGCGCCAGCAGCCAGGGACAGGGGTGGGACACTGAAGCTTTCTTT.